One and the same sample provided the 3 T cell receptor beta chains below, sequenced in a study of Ad26.COV2.S vaccination and SARS-CoV-2 variants. Treatment here: over 15 received Ad26.COV2.S at low or high dose, single or two shots; 5 received placebo; per-sample allocation not given. Following the first vaccine or placebo injection, samples were taken on day 63. Clones were sequenced by immunoSEQ multiplex PCR, and TCRdb holds only the in-frame ones, with some missing. The sample consists of a few hundred thousand clones, roughly 84% of them appearing once. The source material was peripheral blood, sampled in a trial of Ad26.COV2.S vaccine versus placebo. Every receptor here comes from a person between 18 and 65 years old who received the Ad26.COV2.S COVID-19 vaccine or a placebo.

The rearrangement uses TRBV5-1 and TRBJ2-3; D is unresolved. V was shortened by 0 bases and J by 4 bases, with 3 bases between the two germline ends. From germline, CDR1 is SGHRS and CDR2 YFSETQ. The CDR3 totals 12 residues. This CDR3 reads CASSLEADTQYF. The CDR3 DNA reads TGCGCCAGCAGCTTGGAGGCAGATACGCAGTATTTT.

V is TRBV11-2 and J is TRBJ1-2; 7 bases match TRBD1. Germline V CDR1 and CDR2: SGHAT, FQNNGV. The CDR3 has 12 amino acids. The junction had 3 bases not matched to a gene; V was cut back by 5 bases and J by 6 bases. CDR3 sequence reads: CASSRDSNGYTF. The CDR3 nucleotides are TGTGCCAGCAGCCGGGACAGCAATGGCTACACCTTC.

This chain joins TRBV27 and TRBJ1-1, with D unresolved. The CDR3 length is 13 residues. With 0 bases removed from V and 5 bases from J, the gap between germline ends came to 7 bases. Germline V gene sequence: CDR1 MNHEY, CDR2 SMNVEV (reference sequence). CDR3 residues: CASSLSPATEAFF. CDR3 sequence (DNA): TGTGCCAGCAGTTTATCCCCAGCAACTGAAGCTTTCTTT.